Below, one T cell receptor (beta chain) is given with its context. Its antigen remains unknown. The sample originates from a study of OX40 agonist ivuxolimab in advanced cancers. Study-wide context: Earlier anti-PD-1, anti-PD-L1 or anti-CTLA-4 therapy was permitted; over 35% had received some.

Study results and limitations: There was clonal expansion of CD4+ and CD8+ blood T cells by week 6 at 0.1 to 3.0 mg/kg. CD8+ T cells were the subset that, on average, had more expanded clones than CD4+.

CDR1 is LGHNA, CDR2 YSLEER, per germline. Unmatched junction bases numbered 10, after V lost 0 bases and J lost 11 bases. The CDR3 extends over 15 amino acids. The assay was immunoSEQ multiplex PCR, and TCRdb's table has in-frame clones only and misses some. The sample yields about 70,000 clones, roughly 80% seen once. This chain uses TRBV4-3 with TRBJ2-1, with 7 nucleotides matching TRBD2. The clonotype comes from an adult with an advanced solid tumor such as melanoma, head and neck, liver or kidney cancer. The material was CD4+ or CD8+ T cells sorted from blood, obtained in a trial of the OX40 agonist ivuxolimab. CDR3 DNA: TGCGCCAGCAGCCAAGATTATCCGCCTAGCGGACAGCAGTTCTTC. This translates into CASSQDYPPSGQQFF.